This T cell receptor (beta chain) was identified during a study of blood T cell repertoires in COVID-19. Study information: Researchers got acute and convalescent COVID-19 samples from the United States, Italy and Spain. Sample material is recorded as cDNA or gDNA derived from T cells, B-cell-depleted T cells, or PBMCs.

Enrollment of patients from Seattle took place during active infection, with longitudinal follow-up. Under the authors' procedure: The assay estimated nucleated cells by amplifying reference gene primers. Profiling relied on immunoSEQ multiplex PCR, and the TCRdb table lists in-frame clones only, not all of them. That table furnishes V, J and clone size, whereas the DNA furnished D and trimming. The sample records around 220,000 clones, around 83% being singletons. CDR1 and CDR2 (germline): LGHDT, YNNKEL (reference sequence). V lost 3 bases to trimming and J lost 8 bases, with 7 bases between them. This CDR3 has 11 amino acids.

The clonotype was recovered from an elderly woman with COVID-19, enrolled during active disease. This chain uses TRBV3-1 (or the pseudogene TRBV3-2) with TRBJ1-2, with D tentatively TRBD1 (5 bases). The sample comprised peripheral blood. This chain's CDR3 is CASSHGAGYTF. The CDR3 DNA reads as TGTGCCAGCAGCCATGGGGCCGGCTACACCTTC.